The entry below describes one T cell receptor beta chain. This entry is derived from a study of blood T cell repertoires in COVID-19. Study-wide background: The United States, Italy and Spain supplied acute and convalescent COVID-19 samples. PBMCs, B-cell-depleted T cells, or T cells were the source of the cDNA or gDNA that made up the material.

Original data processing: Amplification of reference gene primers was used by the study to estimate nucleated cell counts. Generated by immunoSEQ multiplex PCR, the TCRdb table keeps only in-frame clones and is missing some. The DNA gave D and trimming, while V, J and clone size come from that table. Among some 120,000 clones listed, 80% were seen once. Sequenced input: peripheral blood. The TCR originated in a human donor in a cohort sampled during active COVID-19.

For the CDR3, the DNA is TGTGCCAGTTACGGACAGACCTCCAGCTCCTACGAGCAGTACTTC. This sequence encodes CASYGQTSSSYEQYF. J is TRBJ2-7 and V is TRBV6-5, with D perhaps TRBD1 (6 bases). The V end was cut by 9 bases, the J end by 0 bases, with 18 bases between. Germline CDR1 MNHEY, CDR2 SVGAGI. This CDR3 is 15 amino acids long.